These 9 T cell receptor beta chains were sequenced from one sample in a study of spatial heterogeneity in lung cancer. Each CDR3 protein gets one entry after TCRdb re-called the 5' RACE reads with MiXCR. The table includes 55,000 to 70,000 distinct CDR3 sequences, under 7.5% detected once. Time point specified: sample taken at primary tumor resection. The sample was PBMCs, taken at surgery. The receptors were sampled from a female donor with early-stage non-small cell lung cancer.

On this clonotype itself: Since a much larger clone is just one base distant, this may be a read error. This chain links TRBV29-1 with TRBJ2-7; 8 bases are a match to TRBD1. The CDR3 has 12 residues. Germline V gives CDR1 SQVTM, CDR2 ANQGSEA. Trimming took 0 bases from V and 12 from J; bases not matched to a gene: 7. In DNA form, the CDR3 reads TGCAGCGTTGAAGATCCAGGGACAGGCCTGTACGTC. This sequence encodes CSVEDPGTGLYV.

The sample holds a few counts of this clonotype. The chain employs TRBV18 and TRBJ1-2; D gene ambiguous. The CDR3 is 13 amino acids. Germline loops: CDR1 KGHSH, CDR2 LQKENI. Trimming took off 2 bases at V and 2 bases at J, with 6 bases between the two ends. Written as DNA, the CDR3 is TGTGCCAGCTCACCAAGGTCGAACTATGGCTACACCTTC. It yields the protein CASSPRSNYGYTF.

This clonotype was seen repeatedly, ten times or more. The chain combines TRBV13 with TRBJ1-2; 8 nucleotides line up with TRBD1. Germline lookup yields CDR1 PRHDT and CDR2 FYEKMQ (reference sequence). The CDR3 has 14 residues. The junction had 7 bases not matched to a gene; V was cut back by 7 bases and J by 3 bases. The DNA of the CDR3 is TGTGCCAGCAACCCGACAGGGGAAGACTATGGCTACACCTTC. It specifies CASNPTGEDYGYTF.

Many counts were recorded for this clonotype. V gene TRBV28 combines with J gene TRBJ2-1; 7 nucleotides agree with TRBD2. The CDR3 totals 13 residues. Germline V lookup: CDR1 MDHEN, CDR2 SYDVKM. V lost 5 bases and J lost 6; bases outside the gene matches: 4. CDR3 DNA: TGTGCCAGCAGTCCGATAGCGGGCAATGAGCAGTTCTTC. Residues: CASSPIAGNEQFF.

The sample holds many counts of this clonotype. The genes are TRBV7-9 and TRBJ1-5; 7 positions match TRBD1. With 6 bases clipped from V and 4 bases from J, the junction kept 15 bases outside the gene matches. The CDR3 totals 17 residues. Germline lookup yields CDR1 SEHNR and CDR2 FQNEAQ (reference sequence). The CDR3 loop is CASSQGTGAALNQPQHF. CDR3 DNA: TGTGCCAGCAGTCAAGGCACAGGGGCTGCTTTGAATCAGCCCCAGCATTTT.

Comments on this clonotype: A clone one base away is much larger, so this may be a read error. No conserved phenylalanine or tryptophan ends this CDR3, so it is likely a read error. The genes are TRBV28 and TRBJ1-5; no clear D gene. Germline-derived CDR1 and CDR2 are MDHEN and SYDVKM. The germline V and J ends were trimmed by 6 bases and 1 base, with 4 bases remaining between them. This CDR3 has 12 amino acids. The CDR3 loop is CASSQSNQPQHL. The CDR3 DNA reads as TGTGCCAGCAGCCAAAGCAATCAGCCCCAGCATCTT.

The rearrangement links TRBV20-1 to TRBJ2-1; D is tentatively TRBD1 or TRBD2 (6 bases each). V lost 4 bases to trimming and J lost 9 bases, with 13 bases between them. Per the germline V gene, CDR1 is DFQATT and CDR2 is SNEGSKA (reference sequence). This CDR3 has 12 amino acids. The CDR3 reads CSAKGGVGEQFF. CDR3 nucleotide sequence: TGCAGTGCTAAGGGGGGCGTCGGTGAGCAGTTCTTC.

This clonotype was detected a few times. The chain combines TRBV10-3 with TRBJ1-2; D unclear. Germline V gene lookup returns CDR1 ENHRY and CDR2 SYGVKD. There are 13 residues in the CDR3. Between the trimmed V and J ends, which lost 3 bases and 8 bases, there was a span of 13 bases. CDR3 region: CAISEYREWGYTF. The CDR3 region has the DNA TGTGCCATCAGTGAATATCGGGAGTGGGGCTACACCTTC.

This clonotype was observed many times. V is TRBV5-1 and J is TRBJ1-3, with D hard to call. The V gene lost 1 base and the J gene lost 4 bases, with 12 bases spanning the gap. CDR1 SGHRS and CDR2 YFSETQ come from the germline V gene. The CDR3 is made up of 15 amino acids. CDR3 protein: CASSLNTQNGNTIYF. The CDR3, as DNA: TGCGCCAGCAGCTTGAACACCCAAAACGGAAACACCATATATTTT. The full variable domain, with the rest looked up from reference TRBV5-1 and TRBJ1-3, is KAGVTQTPRYLIKTRGQQVTLSCSPISGHRSVSWYQQTPGQGLQFLFEYFSETQRNKGNFPGRFSGRQFSNSRSEMNVSTLELGDSALYLCASSLNTQNGNTIYFGEGSWLTVV.